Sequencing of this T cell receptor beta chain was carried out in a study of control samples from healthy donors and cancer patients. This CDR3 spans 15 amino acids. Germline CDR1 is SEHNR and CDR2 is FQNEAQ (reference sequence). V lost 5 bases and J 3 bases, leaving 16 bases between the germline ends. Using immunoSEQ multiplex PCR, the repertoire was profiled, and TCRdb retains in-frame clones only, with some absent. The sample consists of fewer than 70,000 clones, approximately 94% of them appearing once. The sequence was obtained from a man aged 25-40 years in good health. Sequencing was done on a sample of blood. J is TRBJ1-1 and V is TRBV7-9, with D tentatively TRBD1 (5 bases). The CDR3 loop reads CASSPMGPSDTEAFF. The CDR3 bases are TGTGCCAGCAGCCCGATGGGACCATCGGACACTGAAGCTTTCTTT.